This T cell receptor (beta chain) was recovered during a study of cytomegalovirus exposure and HLA in healthy donors (dated 2017 in TCRdb). A note on the overall study: An earlier analysis of some 500 of the donors reported about 290 Gb of sequence data and 117 million unique TCR beta sequences from about 180 million T cells. The study combined high-throughput TCR immunosequencing, statistical association of individual TCRs with disease status, and machine learning to predict cytomegalovirus infection status. An earlier analysis of fewer than 750 of the donors used high-throughput TCR beta sequencing to judge whether each TCR beta V gene segment behaved as functional or pseudogenic. Across 300 to 500 genotyped donors of the cohort, an average of about 200,000 unique TCR beta nucleotide sequences per donor were sequenced, and approximately 17% of those sequences were non-productive. Every discovery cohort repertoire had been produced on one sequencing platform. Rather than using new phenotypic data, the later analysis identified candidate immune exposures from TCR beta sequences and from how often those sequences occurred across donors. The study aimed to test whether cataloging public T cell receptors could reveal signatures of past pathogen exposure. An early release that covered around 590 HLA-typed donors contained approximately 320 gigabases of sequencing data and some 87 million unique TCR sequences. The number of typed donors differed by locus: about 629-630 for A, B, C, DRB1 and DQB1; approximately 540 for DQA1; approximately 610 for DPA1; and 400 to 480 for DPB1. The study profiled the T cell repertoires of 550 to 700 subjects by immunosequencing and related them to cytomegalovirus serostatus. Besides the first cohort of roughly 660 subjects, a separate validation cohort made up of around 120 different subjects was used. A later analysis re-analyzed previously published TCR beta repertoires from about 730 donors and added high-resolution HLA genotyping to study TCR occurrence patterns. Donor age, sex, ethnicity and CMV serostatus were compiled together with the repertoire data. HLA typing covered class I and class II loci at four-digit resolution. Genome-wide SNP genotypes for about 60% of the roughly 700 donors were used in a later genetic analysis, which treated that subset as a discovery cohort. Because of strong linkage in the cohort, a few DR-DQ haplotypes were treated as single units for association and clustering. Of the roughly 400 genotyped donors, 65% to 90% fell in the genetic ancestry cluster associated with self-reported Caucasian donors. Paper-wide results and their limitations: According to a later analysis, most CMV-associated TCR beta chains appeared to be HLA-restricted, and the HLA associations seemed to be driven largely by CMV exposure. A later analysis reported that several top co-occurrence clusters appeared linked to parvovirus B19, influenza, CMV and Epstein-Barr virus. The presence/absence analyses assumed that sequencing depth was roughly uniform across donors, and that assumption may not be true. Specific HLA alleles were associated with 15,000 to 20,000 TCR beta sequences at a false discovery rate of 0.05 in a later analysis. Only TCR beta chains were sequenced in this cohort, and the absence of alpha or paired-chain data limited detectable features. Because some donors lacked HLA typing at each locus, the association tests relied only on the typed subset. According to a later genetic analysis, donors in an Asian-associated ancestry cluster had fewer N-insertions in productive TCRs than the approximately 650-donor mean. The earlier analysis of around 600 of the donors excluded some 15 rarely observed V segments, including chromosome 9 orphons, because counts were too low. The study gave a list of 150 to 200 TCR beta chains associated with cytomegalovirus. Some IMGT-functional V segments, including TRBV6-2 and TRBV6-3, could not be distinguished by the 87-base-pair reads and were therefore excluded. Most TCR sequences were seen in very few donors, while some public TCRs were found in many individuals. V-gene and J-gene trimming of TCR beta chains was associated with a missense DCLRE1C variant in a later genetic analysis, and the association was replicated in an independent cohort. The classifier was reported to diagnose cytomegalovirus status with high specificity and sensitivity in both the original cohort and the validation cohort. A further reported finding was that TCR beta sequences accurately predicted the HLA-A and HLA-B alleles for most subjects in the first cohort. In a later analysis, HLA-associated TCR beta chains showed more clonal expansion and lower generation probabilities than non-associated chains that were equally common. A few of the identified cytomegalovirus-associated TCR beta chains were confirmed in vitro to be specific for cytomegalovirus antigens. A group of highly shared sequence variants was considered likely to be a technical artifact of the sequencing pipeline. In an earlier analysis of 587 of the donors, most TCR beta V segments were observed in productive rearrangements about 87% or about 30% of the time, broadly matching IMGT annotations. When HLA alleles, especially DR and DQ, strongly co-occurred, TCR associations were difficult to assign to individual alleles. The only immune exposure information available for the cohort was CMV serostatus. According to the authors, the approach could potentially be generalized to other disease states and immunological phenotypes. Correlated functional status among segregating V segments might reflect linkage disequilibrium, but an unknown experimental factor could not be ruled out. In a later analysis, the rate of TCR association differed among HLA loci, with DRB1 alleles having the most associated TCRs and HLA-C alleles having the fewest.

The method behind the library was the immunoSEQ multiplex PCR assay. A mixture of 60 forward primers for TCR Vbeta segments and 13 reverse primers for TCR Jbeta segments was used in the multiplex PCR. The CDR3 region of rearranged TCR beta genes was amplified from genomic DNA with a multiplex PCR assay. The Illumina HiSeq System was used to sequence the amplified TCR beta libraries as 87-base-pair reads. Per the original workflow: A later analysis counted about 80 million unique TCR beta chains across the 550 to 750 repertoires, and 10 million to 12 million of these chains were shared by at least two donors. A nearest-neighbor algorithm error-corrected the raw reads and collapsed the reads into unique sequences, merging closely related sequences to remove PCR and sequencing errors. To assign V, D and J gene segments, CDR3 sequences were aligned to IMGT reference sequences. Each retained sequence needed at least a six-nucleotide match to both a V gene segment and a J gene segment. A rearrangement was called productive if the CDR3 had no stop codons and remained in frame with V and J, and every other rearrangement was called non-productive. CDR3 was defined according to IMGT convention as the region running from the second conserved V-encoded cysteine to the conserved J-encoded phenylalanine. The earlier analysis of some 540 of the donors excluded any sequence lacking an unambiguous match to a single V gene segment. An earlier analysis of a few hundred of the donors called V segments functional above 56.7% productive rearrangements and segregating when the between-donor standard deviation exceeded 5%. A statistical classification framework was developed to diagnose cytomegalovirus status using the catalog of TCR beta chain sequences. In a later analysis, TCR nucleotide sequences were compared against IMGT/GENE-DB human TR gene sequences so that V and J genes could be assigned. Using the TCRdist pipeline, a later analysis assigned CDR3 sequences along with most-parsimonious VDJ recombination scenarios. In a later analysis, each TCR beta chain was defined by its CDR3 amino acid sequence together with its V-gene family, and reads without a unique V-gene family were excluded. As a way to deal with suspected cross-contamination and a sequencing artifact, a later analysis dropped over 550 nucleotide sequences that were highly shared and had low generation probability. A later analysis calculated a clonal expansion index for each public chain from normalized within-repertoire ranks of inferred template counts. In a later analysis, generation probabilities were computed using a VDJ recombination model fitted to out-of-frame rearrangements, and the results were checked against IGoR. Hypergeometric tests were used in a later analysis to score TCR-TCR, TCR-HLA and TCR-CMV co-occurrence, with a repertoire-size bias correction applied to the TCR pairs. In a later analysis, false discovery rates were estimated by permuting HLA or CMV assignments 20 times. In a later analysis, co-occurring TCRs were grouped using DBSCAN, and TCRdist sequence similarity was added for clustering within HLA-allele-positive subsets. Repertoires with fewer than 30,000 or more than 120,000 public chains, plus five repertoires with anomalous nucleotide sharing, were excluded from co-occurrence clustering. The clones in this table, taken by TCRdb from immuneACCESS, are in-frame only. Not every clone is retained; where verified, under half of the shortfall comes from an unresolved V gene, and the cause of the rest is unknown. Clone size and V and J calls were adopted from that table, with D and trimming inferred from the DNA. For this sample there are 100,000 to 120,000 clones; about 83% appear just once. Clones ranked in the top ten supply 5% to 6.5% of the sample.

V loses 1 base, J loses 4 bases, and the germline ends lie 9 bases apart. Reading from cysteine to phenylalanine, the CDR3 counts 14 amino acids. Only the CDR3 DNA is retained, 42 bases long and in frame from the first base. CDR1 and CDR2, looked up from the germline V gene, are MGHRA and YSYEKL. In total, approximately 700 healthy bone marrow donors made up the cohort. At the time of sampling, every cohort member was nominally healthy, though immune exposures that went unrecorded were likely present. The donor tested CMV seronegative, placing the donor among the approximately 360 seronegative members of the cohort. A peripheral blood sample was provided by each donor, and peripheral blood mononuclear cells were used for TCR beta sequencing. Genomic DNA extraction from the blood cell samples was performed with the Qiagen DNeasy Blood Extraction Kit. A word on this clone: Its target antigen remains unknown. There are no base qualities to consult, and no much larger clone falls within one base.

This receptor was identified in a young man in good health and CMV-seronegative. The chain employs TRBV4-1 and TRBJ2-3; TRBD2 is possibly the D segment (6 matching bases). The sequencing sample was made of PBMCs. The DNA sequence is given as TGCGCCAGCAGCCAAGGACTAGGCTCAGATACGCAGTATTTT. Its product reads: CASSQGLGSDTQYF.